This section outlines one T cell receptor beta chain sequence together with its context. The sample originates from a study of blood T cell repertoires in COVID-19. Study-wide context: Sites in the United States, Italy and Spain provided acute and convalescent COVID-19 samples. In each case, the material was cDNA or gDNA derived from T cells, B-cell-depleted T cells, or PBMCs.

Per the study methods: Reference gene primer amplification yielded estimated nucleated cell counts. The assay was immunoSEQ multiplex PCR, and TCRdb's table has in-frame clones only and misses some. The V and J calls and clone size are taken from that table; D and trimming were inferred from the DNA. Of roughly 120,000 clones in the sample, about 90% were seen once. The sequence was collected from a man aged 65 to 85 who had recovered from COVID-19. Sequencing input: peripheral blood.

Here the CDR3 reads CASSAGTSGRGTGELFF. The CDR3 DNA reads as TGTGCCAGCAGCGCCGGGACTAGCGGGAGAGGCACCGGGGAGCTGTTTTTT. The chain employs TRBV5-4 and TRBJ2-2, with 14 bases aligning to TRBD2. The CDR3 covers 17 residues. Unmatched junction bases numbered 6, after V lost 4 bases and J lost 4 bases. Germline V gene sequence: CDR1 SGHNT, CDR2 YYREEE (reference sequence).